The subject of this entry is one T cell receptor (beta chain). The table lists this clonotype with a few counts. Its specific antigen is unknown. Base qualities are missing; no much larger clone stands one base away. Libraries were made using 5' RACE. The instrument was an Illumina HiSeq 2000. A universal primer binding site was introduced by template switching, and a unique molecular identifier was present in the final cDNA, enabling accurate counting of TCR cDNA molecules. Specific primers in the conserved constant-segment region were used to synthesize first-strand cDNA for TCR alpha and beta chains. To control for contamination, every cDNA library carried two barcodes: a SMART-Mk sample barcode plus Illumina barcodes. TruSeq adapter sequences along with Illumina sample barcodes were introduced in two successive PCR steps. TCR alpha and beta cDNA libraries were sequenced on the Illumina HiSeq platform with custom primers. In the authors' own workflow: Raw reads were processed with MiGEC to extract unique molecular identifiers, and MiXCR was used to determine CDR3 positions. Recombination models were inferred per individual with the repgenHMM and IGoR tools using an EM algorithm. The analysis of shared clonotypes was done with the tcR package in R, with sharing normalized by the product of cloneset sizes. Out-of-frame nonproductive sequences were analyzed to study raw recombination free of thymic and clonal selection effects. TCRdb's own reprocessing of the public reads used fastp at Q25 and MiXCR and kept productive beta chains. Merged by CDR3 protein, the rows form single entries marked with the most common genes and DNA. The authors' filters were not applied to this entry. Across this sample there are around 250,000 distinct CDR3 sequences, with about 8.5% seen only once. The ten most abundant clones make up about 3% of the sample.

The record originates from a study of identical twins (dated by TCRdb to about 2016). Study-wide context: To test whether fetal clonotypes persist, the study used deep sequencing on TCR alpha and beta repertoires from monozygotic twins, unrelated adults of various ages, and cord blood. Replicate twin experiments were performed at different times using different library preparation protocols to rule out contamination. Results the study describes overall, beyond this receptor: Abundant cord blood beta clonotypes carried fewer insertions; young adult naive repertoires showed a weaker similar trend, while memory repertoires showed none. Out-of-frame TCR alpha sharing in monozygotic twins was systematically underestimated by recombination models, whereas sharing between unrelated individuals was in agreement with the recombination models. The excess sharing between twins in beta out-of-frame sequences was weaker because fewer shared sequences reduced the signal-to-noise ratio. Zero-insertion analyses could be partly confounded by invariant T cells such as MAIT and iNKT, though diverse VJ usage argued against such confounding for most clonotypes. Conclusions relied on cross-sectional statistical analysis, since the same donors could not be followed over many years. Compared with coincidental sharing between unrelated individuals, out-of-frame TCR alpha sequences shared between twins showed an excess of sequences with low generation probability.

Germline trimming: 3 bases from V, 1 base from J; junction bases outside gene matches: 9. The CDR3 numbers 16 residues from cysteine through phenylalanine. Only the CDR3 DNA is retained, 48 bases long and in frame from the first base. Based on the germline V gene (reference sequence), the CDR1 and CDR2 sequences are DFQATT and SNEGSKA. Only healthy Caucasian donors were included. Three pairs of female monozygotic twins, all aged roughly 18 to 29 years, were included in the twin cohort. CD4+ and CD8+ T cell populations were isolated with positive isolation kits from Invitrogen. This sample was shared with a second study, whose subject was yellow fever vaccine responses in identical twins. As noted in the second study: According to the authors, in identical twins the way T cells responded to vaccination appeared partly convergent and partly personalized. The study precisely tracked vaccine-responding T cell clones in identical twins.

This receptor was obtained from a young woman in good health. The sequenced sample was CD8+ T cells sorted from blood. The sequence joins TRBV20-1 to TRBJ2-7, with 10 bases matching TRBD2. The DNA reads TGCAGTGCTAGGGGGACTAGCGCGAGGAATTCCTACGAGCAGTACTTC. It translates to CSARGTSARNSYEQYF.